This TCR beta chain was found in a study of shared clonotypes between healthy human individuals. As for the study in general: The people who gave samples were two women and a few men aged 18 to 49. Overall study findings and caveats: Clonotypes shared by all four sorted-subset donors had higher generation probabilities than non-shared clonotypes.

The method was immunoSEQ multiplex PCR; TCRdb's version includes in-frame clones alone and lacks a portion of them. Of a few hundred thousand clones listed, about 74% are singletons. On this clone itself: Its antigen is still unknown.

The source material was memory CD4+ T cells sorted from blood. The subset is: CD45RA-negative fraction. The sequence came from a man in his thirties or forties in good health.

The CDR3 reads CASSPDLPGTDTQYF. For the CDR3, the DNA is TGCGCCAGCAGCCCGGACCTCCCGGGCACAGATACGCAGTATTTT. This chain links TRBV5-1 with TRBJ2-3, with D unresolved. CDR3 length: 15 amino acids. V lost 4 bases and J 1 base, leaving 13 bases between the germline ends. Germline assignment: CDR1 SGHRS and CDR2 YFSETQ. Based on the CDR3 plus reference TRBV5-1 and TRBJ2-3, the full variable domain is KAGVTQTPRYLIKTRGQQVTLSCSPISGHRSVSWYQQTPGQGLQFLFEYFSETQRNKGNFPGRFSGRQFSNSRSEMNVSTLELGDSALYLCASSPDLPGTDTQYFGPGTRLTVL.